This T cell receptor beta chain was sequenced for a study of regulatory T cells in long-lasting Graves disease. There are 17 residues in the CDR3. The trim removed 5 bases at V and 7 bases at J, leaving 9 bases unmatched. CDR1 is MDHEN and CDR2 is SYDVKM in the germline V gene. Arm-PCR with iRepertoire HTBI primers amplified the CDR3 regions for these TCR beta libraries. TCRdb reprocessed the multiplex PCR reads with MiXCR, giving one entry per CDR3 protein. The sample shows 350,000 to 500,000 distinct CDR3 sequences, 14% of them seen only once. The study's findings and limits: A greater number of public clonotypes (approximately 2,500) was shared by persistent patients than by new patients (about 960).

The sample's time point: newly diagnosed GD, antithyroid drugs for less than 3 months. Making the TCR library involved RNA that had been extracted from PBMCs. Graves' disease diagnosis was established per American Thyroid Association guidelines. Staff drew approximately 9.9 milliliters of peripheral blood into EDTA tubes. Turning to this clonotype: Its cognate antigen is unknown.

These sequences were also reported in another study, on T cells in Graves' hyperthyroidism and ophthalmopathy. Turning to that study: The primer set for the first-round RT-PCR of the TCR CDR3 was HTBI.

The genes are TRBV28 and TRBJ2-2; TRBD2 matches at 14 bases. The material sequenced was peripheral blood mononuclear cells (PBMCs), taken at new diagnosis, from a patient treated with antithyroid drugs. The clonotype was recovered from a woman aged 45-65 years with Graves disease. The CDR3 DNA sequence: TGTGCCAGCAGTCCCTCGACTAGCGGGAGGGCGTTCGGGGAGCTGTTTTTT. Its protein product is CASSPSTSGRAFGELFF.